The 14 T cell receptor beta chains given below trace back to one sample, sequenced in a study of CD8+ T cells in alopecia areata (dated by TCRdb to the late 2010s). The sample's time point, from its label and the paper: baseline before oral tofacitinib. Library preparation employed the immunoSEQ multiplex PCR assay. RNA was extracted from all samples and reverse transcribed into cDNA, which served as template for TCR sequencing. Held by TCRdb, this immuneACCESS table contains in-frame sequences only and omits some clones. Under half of the omission traces to an unresolved V gene where checked; the cause of the rest is unknown. Counted in this sample were roughly 250,000 clones; 67% of them appeared once. Jointly, the top ten make up around 1.2% of the sample. This specimen was CD4+ T cells sorted from blood, taken at week 0. The receptors shown here come from a human donor with alopecia areata.

The chain uses TRBV7-6 and TRBJ2-4; D remains ambiguous. Trimming shortened V by 4 bases and J by 3 bases, and 19 bases separated the two germline ends. Per the germline V gene, CDR1 is SGHVS and CDR2 is FNYEAQ. The CDR3 is 17 amino acids. CDR3 protein: CASSSSVGSLGKNIQYF. CDR3 nucleotides: TGTGCCAGCAGCTCAAGTGTGGGGTCCCTAGGCAAAAACATTCAGTACTTC.

This chain links TRBV29-1 with TRBJ2-5; D may correspond to TRBD1 or TRBD2 (5 bases each). Trimming stripped 6 bases from V and 2 bases from J, with 19 bases between. Looked up from germline, CDR1 is SQVTM and CDR2 is ANQGSEA. The CDR3 is 15 residues long. The CDR3 protein is CSVVGDLTTQETQYF. CDR3 in DNA: TGCAGCGTCGTCGGGGACCTAACAACGCAAGAGACCCAGTACTTC.

The chain has TRBV23-1 and TRBJ2-5, with D perhaps TRBD2 (5 bases). TRBV23-1 is placed among ORFs of uncertain function. Trimming took 6 bases from V and 5 from J, leaving 19 bases between them. The CDR3 totals 15 residues. The CDR3 region is CASSRMDGGFETQYF. CDR3 DNA sequence: TGCGCCAGCAGCCGAATGGACGGAGGTTTTGAGACCCAGTACTTC.

The V gene is TRBV30, the J gene TRBJ2-1, with D possibly called TRBD1 or TRBD2 (5 bases each). CDR3 size: 15 residues. The ends were cut back, 3 bases at V and 0 bases at J, with 12 bases in the middle. CDR1 and CDR2 (germline): GTSNPN, SVGIG (reference sequence). CDR3 coding DNA: TGTGCCTGGAGGGGGGTAGTAAGCTCCTACAATGAGCAGTTCTTC. This translates into CAWRGVVSSYNEQFF.

The V and J genes are TRBV7-9 and TRBJ2-5; 10 positions agree with TRBD2. The CDR3 consists of 14 residues. After removal of 3 bases from V and 4 bases from J, the junction contained 2 bases not matched to a gene. The germline V gene has CDR1 SEHNR and CDR2 FQNEAQ (reference sequence). CDR3 residues: CASSFLAGAETQYF. DNA for the CDR3: TGTGCCAGCAGCTTTCTAGCGGGGGCAGAGACCCAGTACTTC.

The V and J genes are TRBV7-9 and TRBJ2-1, with no clear D. This CDR3 is 16 amino acids long. Trimming took 4 bases from V and 2 from J, leaving 15 bases between them. Germline CDR1 is SEHNR and CDR2 is FQNEAQ (reference sequence). Here the CDR3 reads CASSSFMSFPYNEQFF. CDR3 coding DNA: TGTGCCAGCAGCTCCTTCATGTCGTTTCCCTACAATGAGCAGTTCTTC.

The J gene is TRBJ2-5, the V gene TRBV30, with D maybe TRBD1 (5 bases). The CDR3 is 10 residues long. In germline, CDR1 is GTSNPN, CDR2 SVGIG (reference sequence). V was cut by 5 bases and J by 6 bases, with 7 bases left in between. The CDR3 coding sequence is TGTGCCTGGGGGGCGAAGACCCAGTACTTC. Amino acids: CAWGAKTQYF.

The chain uses TRBV29-1 and TRBJ2-3; D is unclear. The CDR3 consists of 15 residues. Germline CDR1 is SQVTM and CDR2 is ANQGSEA. V lost 6 bases to trimming and J lost 3 bases, with 19 bases between them. CDR3 residues: CSVLKPPSGTDTQYF. CDR3 coding DNA: TGCAGCGTCCTGAAACCCCCTTCTGGGACAGATACGCAGTATTTT.

The V and J genes are TRBV25-1 and TRBJ1-2, with a possible D match to TRBD1 (6 bases). This CDR3 comprises 15 residues. Trimming left V 3 bases short and J 5 bases short, with 16 bases between. Germline assignment: CDR1 MGHDK and CDR2 SYGVNS. The CDR3 sequence is CASSETTGRQYGYTF. The CDR3 DNA is TGTGCCAGCAGTGAGACAACAGGGCGGCAGTATGGCTACACCTTC.

The chain couples TRBV7-8 to TRBJ2-4, with 9 bases matching TRBD1. V was clipped by 5 bases and J by 8 bases; unmatched bases: 4. CDR3 length equals 13 residues. Germline loops: CDR1 SGHVS, CDR2 FQNEAQ. Written as DNA, the CDR3 is TGTGCCAGCAGCCAAGACAGGGGGGACATTCAGTACTTC. Amino acids: CASSQDRGDIQYF.

The chain combines TRBV7-9 with TRBJ2-3; D might be TRBD1 (5 bases). V lost 4 bases to trimming and J lost 4 bases, with 9 bases between them. The CDR3 is 13 amino acids. The germline V gene has CDR1 SEHNR and CDR2 FQNEAQ (reference sequence). In DNA, the CDR3 is TGTGCCAGCAGCTCGGCAGGGTCAGATACGCAGTATTTT. It codes for CASSSAGSDTQYF.

The CDR3 sequence is CSVEKNGAFVQYF. In nucleotides, the CDR3 is TGCAGCGTTGAAAAAAATGGGGCCTTTGTGCAGTACTTC. V is TRBV29-1 and J is TRBJ2-7, with a weak D call TRBD1 (5 bases). The CDR3 has 13 residues. Per germline, CDR1 SQVTM and CDR2 ANQGSEA. The V end was cut by 2 bases, the J end by 9 bases, with 17 bases between.

The chain combines TRBV2 with TRBJ2-5; 7 nucleotides line up with TRBD2. Germline V gives CDR1 SNHLY, CDR2 FYNNEI. J lost 4 bases, V lost 6 bases, and 5 bases had no gene match. The CDR3 contains 13 residues. The CDR3 protein is CASSRGGGETQYF. DNA for the CDR3: TGTGCCAGCAGCCGAGGCGGGGGAGAGACCCAGTACTTC. The complete variable domain, with remaining parts taken from reference TRBV2 and TRBJ2-5, reads EPEVTQTPSHQVTQMGQEVILRCVPISNHLYFYWYRQILGQKVEFLVSFYNNEISEKSEIFDDQFSVERPDGSNFTLKIRSTKLEDSAMYFCASSRGGGETQYFGPGTRLLVL.

V is TRBV29-1 and J is TRBJ1-1; D not certain. The CDR3 covers 13 residues. CDR1 is SQVTM, CDR2 ANQGSEA, per germline. Trimming left V 4 bases short and J 6 bases short, with 15 bases between. The CDR3 sequence: CSVGSSLFAEAFF. For the CDR3, the DNA is TGCAGCGTTGGGTCCTCCCTGTTCGCTGAAGCTTTCTTT.